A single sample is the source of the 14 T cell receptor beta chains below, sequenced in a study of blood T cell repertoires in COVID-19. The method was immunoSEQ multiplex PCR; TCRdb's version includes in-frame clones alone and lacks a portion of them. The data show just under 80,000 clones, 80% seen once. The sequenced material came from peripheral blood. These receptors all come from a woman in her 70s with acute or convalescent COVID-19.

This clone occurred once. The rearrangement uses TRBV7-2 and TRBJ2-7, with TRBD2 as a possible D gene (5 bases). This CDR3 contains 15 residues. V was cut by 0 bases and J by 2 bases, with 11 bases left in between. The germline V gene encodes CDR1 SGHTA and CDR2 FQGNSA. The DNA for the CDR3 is TGTGCCAGCAGCTTAGCGGACGCGGGCCCCTACGAGCAGTACTTC. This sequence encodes CASSLADAGPYEQYF.

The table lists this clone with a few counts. CDR3 DNA sequence: TGTGCCAGTAGGCCCCCGGGTTCCGCTAACAAGGTGACGCAGTATTTT. Its translation is CASRPPGSANKVTQYF. J is TRBJ2-3 and V is TRBV19, with no clear D. CDR3 length: 16 amino acids. The V and J ends lost 6 bases and 9 bases respectively, with 25 bases between them. Germline values: CDR1 LNHDA, CDR2 SQIVND (reference sequence).

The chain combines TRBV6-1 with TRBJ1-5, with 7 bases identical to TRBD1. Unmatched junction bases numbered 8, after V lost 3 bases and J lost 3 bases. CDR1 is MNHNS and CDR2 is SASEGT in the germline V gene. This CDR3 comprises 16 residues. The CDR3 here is CASSDGTAMYNQPQHF. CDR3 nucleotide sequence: TGTGCCAGCAGTGACGGGACAGCGATGTACAATCAGCCCCAGCATTTT.

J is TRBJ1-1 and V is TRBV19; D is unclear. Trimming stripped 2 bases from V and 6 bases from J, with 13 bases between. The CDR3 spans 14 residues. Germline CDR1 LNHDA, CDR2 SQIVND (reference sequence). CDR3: CASSISGITSEAFF. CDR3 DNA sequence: TGTGCCAGTAGTATATCCGGGATTACGTCTGAAGCTTTCTTT.

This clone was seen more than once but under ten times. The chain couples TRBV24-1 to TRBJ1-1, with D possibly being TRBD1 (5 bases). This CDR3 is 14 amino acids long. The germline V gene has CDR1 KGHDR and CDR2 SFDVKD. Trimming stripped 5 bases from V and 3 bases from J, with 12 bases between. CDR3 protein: CATSAGVSDTEAFF. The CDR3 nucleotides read TGTGCCACCAGTGCGGGGGTTTCGGACACTGAAGCTTTCTTT.

The CDR3 sequence: CASSLDRGIAEAFF. The CDR3 DNA follows: TGTGCCAGCAGCTTAGACAGGGGGATCGCTGAAGCTTTCTTT. The rearrangement uses TRBV7-2 and TRBJ1-1, with 8 positions matching TRBD1. Unmatched junction bases numbered 4, after V lost 1 base and J lost 6 bases. The length of the CDR3 is 14 residues. Germline CDR1 SGHTA, CDR2 FQGNSA.

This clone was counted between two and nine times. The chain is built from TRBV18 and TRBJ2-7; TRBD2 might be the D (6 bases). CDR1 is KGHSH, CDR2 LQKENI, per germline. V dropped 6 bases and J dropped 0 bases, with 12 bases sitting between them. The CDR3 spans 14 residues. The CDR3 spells CASSPIGSSYEQYF. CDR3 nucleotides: TGTGCCAGCTCCCCCATCGGGAGCTCCTACGAGCAGTACTTC.

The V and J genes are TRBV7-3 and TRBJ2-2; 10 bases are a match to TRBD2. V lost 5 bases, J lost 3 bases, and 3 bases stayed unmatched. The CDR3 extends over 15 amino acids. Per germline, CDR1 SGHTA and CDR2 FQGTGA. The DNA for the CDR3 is TGTGCCAGCAGCGTAAGCGGGGGGGACACCGGGGAGCTGTTTTTT. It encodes CASSVSGGDTGELFF. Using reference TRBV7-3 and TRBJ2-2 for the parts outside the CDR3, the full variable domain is GAGVSQTPSNKVTEKGKYVELRCDPISGHTALYWYRQSLGQGPEFLIYFQGTGAADDSGLPNDRFFAVRPEGSVSTLKIQRTERGDSAVYLCASSVSGGDTGELFFGEGSRLTVL.

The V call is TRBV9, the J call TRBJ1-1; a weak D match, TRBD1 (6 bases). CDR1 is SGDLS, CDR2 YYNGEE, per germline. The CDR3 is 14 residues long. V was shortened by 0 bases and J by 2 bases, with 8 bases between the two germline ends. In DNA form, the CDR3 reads TGTGCCAGCAGCGTAGTAGGGGGAAACACTGAAGCTTTCTTT. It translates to CASSVVGGNTEAFF.

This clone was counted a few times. CDR3 in amino acids: CASSLTGVSTGELFF. The CDR3 DNA is TGTGCCAGCAGCTTAACAGGGGTCTCCACCGGGGAGCTGTTTTTT. The chain employs TRBV7-3 and TRBJ2-2; weak D call: TRBD1 (5 bases). The CDR3 has 15 amino acids. The V gene lost 0 bases and the J gene lost 4 bases, with 9 bases spanning the gap. CDR1 and CDR2 from the germline V gene are SGHTA and FQGTGA.

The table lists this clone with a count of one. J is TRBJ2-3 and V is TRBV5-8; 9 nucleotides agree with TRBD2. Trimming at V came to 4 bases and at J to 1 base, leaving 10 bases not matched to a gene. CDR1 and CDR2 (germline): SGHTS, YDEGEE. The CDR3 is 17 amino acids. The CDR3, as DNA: TGTGCCAGCAGCCTGGGGCAGCGGGGGGTCCGCACAGATACGCAGTATTTT. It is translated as CASSLGQRGVRTDTQYF.

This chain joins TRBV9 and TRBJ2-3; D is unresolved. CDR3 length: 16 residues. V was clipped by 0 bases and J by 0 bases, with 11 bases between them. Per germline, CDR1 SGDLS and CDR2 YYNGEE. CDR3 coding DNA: TGTGCCAGCAGCGTAGCGGTGCTTTCTAGCACAGATACGCAGTATTTT. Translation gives CASSVAVLSSTDTQYF. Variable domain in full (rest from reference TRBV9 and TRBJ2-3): DSGVTQTPKHLITATGQRVTLRCSPRSGDLSVYWYQQSLDQGLQFLIQYYNGEERAKGNILERFSAQQFPDLHSELNLSSLELGDSALYFCASSVAVLSSTDTQYFGPGTRLTVL.

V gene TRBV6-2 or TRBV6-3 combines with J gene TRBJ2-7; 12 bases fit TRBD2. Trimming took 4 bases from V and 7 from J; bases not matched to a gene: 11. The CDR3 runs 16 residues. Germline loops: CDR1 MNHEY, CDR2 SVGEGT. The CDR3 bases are TGTGCCAGCAGTTTCACCCAACTAGCGGGGGGCCAGGAGCAGTACTTC. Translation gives CASSFTQLAGGQEQYF.

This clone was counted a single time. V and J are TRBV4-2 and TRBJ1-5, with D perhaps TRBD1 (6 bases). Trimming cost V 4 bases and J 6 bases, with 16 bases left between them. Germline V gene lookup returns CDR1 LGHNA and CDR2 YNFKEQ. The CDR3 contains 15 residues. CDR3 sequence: CASSLGGGGIQPQHF. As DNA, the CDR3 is TGTGCCAGCAGCCTTGGGGGCGGGGGAATTCAGCCCCAGCATTTT.